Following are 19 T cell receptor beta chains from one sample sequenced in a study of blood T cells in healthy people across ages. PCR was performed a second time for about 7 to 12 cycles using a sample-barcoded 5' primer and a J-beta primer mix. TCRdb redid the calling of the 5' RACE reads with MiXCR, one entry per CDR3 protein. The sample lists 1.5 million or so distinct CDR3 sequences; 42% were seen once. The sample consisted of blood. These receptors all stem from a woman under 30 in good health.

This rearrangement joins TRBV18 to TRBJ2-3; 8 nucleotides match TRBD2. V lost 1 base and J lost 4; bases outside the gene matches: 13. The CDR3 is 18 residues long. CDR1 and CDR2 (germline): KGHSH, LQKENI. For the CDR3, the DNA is TGTGCCAGCTCACCACGCACTAGCGGAAACCCCAGCGCAGATACGCAGTATTTT. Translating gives CASSPRTSGNPSADTQYF.

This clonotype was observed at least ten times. The CDR3 nucleotides read TGTGCCAGCAGCGTGAAAGGACTAGCGGATACGCAGTATTTT. Translation: CASSVKGLADTQYF. This chain connects TRBV9 to TRBJ2-3; TRBD2 matches 9 bases. V lost 2 bases to trimming and J lost 6 bases; unmatched junction nucleotides: 4. The CDR3 runs 14 residues. Germline V gene data show CDR1 as SGDLS and CDR2 as YYNGEE.

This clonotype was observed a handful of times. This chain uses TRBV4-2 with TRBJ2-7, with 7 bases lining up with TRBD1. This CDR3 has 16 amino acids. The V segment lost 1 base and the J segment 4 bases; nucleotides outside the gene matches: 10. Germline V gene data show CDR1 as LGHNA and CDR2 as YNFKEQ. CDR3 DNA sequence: TGTGCCAGCAGCCAAGGGACAGGAGGTGAAGGGTACGAGCAGTACTTC. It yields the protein CASSQGTGGEGYEQYF.

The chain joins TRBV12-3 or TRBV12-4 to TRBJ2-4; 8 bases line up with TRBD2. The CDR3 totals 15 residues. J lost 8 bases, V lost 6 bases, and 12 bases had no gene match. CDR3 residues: CASSGLSGGGDIQYF. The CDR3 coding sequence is TGTGCCAGCAGCGGATTAAGCGGGGGAGGGGACATTCAGTACTTC.

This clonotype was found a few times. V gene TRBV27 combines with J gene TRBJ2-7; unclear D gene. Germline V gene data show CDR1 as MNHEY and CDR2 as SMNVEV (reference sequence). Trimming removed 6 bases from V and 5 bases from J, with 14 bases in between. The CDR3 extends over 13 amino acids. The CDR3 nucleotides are TGTGCCAGCAGACCTCATTCTAGTCACGAGCAGTACTTC. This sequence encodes CASRPHSSHEQYF.

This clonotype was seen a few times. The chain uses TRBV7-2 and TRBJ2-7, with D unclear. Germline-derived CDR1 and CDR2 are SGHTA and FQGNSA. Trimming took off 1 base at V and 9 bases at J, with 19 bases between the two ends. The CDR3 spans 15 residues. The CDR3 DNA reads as TGTGCCAGCAGCTTAGAAAGTACGGGCGCTGTGGGGCAGTACTTC. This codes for CASSLESTGAVGQYF. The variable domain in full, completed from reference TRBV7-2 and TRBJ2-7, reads GAGVSQSPSNKVTEKGKDVELRCDPISGHTALYWYRQSLGQGLEFLIYFQGNSAPDKSGLPSDRFSAERTGGSVSTLTIQRTQQEDSAVYLCASSLESTGAVGQYFGPGTRLTVT.

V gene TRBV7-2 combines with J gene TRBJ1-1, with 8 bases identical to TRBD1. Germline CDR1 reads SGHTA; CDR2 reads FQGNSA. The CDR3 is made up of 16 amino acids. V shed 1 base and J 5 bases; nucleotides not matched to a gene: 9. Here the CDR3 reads CASSLGRTGRGTEAFF. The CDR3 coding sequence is TGTGCCAGCAGCTTAGGAAGGACAGGGCGGGGTACTGAAGCTTTCTTT. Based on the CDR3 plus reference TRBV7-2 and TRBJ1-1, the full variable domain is GAGVSQSPSNKVTEKGKDVELRCDPISGHTALYWYRQSLGQGLEFLIYFQGNSAPDKSGLPSDRFSAERTGGSVSTLTIQRTQQEDSAVYLCASSLGRTGRGTEAFFGQGTRLTVV.

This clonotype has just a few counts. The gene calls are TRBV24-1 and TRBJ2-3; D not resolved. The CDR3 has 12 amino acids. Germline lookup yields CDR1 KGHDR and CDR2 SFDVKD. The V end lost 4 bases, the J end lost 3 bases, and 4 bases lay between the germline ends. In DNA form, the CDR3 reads TGTGCCACCAGTGAAGTGACAGATACGCAGTATTTT. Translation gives CATSEVTDTQYF.

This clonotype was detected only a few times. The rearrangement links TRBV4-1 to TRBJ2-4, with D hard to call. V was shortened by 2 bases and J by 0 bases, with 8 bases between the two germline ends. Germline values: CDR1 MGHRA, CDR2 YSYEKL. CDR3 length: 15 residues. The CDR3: CASSQPGTAKNIQYF. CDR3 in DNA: TGCGCCAGCAGCCAACCAGGCACAGCCAAAAACATTCAGTACTTC.

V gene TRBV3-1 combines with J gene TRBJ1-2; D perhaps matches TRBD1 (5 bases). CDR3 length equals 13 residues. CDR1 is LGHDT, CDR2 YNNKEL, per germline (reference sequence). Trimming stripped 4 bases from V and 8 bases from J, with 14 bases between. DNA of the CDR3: TGTGCCAGCAGCCGGGGGACGACGAGCGGCTACACCTTC. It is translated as CASSRGTTSGYTF.

In DNA form, the CDR3 reads TGTGCCAGCAGCTGGGGGGGACAGGGAACCCTTCTGAACACTGAAGCTTTCTTT. Protein sequence: CASSWGGQGTLLNTEAFF. The V gene is TRBV7-9, the J gene TRBJ1-1; 9 bases fit TRBD1. Germline trimming cut 4 bases from V and 0 bases from J; bases unmatched to any gene: 12. This CDR3 has 18 amino acids. The germline V gene has CDR1 SEHNR and CDR2 FQNEAQ (reference sequence).

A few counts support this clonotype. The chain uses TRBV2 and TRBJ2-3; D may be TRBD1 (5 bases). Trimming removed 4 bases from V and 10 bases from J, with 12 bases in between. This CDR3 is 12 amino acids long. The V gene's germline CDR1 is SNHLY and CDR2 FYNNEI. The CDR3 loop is CASSAFDSPQYF. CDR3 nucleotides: TGTGCCAGCAGTGCTTTCGACAGCCCGCAGTATTTT. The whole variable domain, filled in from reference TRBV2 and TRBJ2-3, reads EPEVTQTPSHQVTQMGQEVILRCVPISNHLYFYWYRQILGQKVEFLVSFYNNEISEKSEIFDDQFSVERPDGSNFTLKIRSTKLEDSAMYFCASSAFDSPQYFGPGTRLTVL.

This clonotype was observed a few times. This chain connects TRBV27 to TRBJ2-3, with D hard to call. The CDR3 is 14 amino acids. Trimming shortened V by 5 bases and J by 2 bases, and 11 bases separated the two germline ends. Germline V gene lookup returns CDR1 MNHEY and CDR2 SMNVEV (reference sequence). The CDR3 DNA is TGTGCCAGCAGTGATACGAGGCCCACAGATACGCAGTATTTT. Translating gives CASSDTRPTDTQYF.

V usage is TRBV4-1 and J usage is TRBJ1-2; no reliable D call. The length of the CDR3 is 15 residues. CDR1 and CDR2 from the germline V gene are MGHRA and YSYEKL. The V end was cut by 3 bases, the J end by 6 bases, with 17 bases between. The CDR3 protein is CASSHVEGTEDGYTF. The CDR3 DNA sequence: TGCGCCAGCAGCCACGTTGAGGGAACAGAAGATGGCTACACCTTC.

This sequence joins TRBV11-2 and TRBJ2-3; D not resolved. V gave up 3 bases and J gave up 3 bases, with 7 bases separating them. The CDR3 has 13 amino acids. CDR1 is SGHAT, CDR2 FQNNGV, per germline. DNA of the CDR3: TGTGCCAGCAGCTTCCCGGAGACAGATACGCAGTATTTT. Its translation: CASSFPETDTQYF.

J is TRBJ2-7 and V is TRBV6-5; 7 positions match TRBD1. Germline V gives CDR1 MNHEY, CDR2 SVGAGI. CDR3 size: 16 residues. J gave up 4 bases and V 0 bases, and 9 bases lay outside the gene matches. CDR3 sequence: CASSYSQPGQIYEQYF. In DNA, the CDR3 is TGTGCCAGCAGTTACTCCCAACCGGGACAGATTTACGAGCAGTACTTC.

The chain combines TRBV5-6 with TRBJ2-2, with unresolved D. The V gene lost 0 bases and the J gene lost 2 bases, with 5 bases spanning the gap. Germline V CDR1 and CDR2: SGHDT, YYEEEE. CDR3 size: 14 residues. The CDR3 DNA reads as TGTGCCAGCAGCTTGGAGGAAAACACCGGGGAGCTGTTTTTT. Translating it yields CASSLEENTGELFF.

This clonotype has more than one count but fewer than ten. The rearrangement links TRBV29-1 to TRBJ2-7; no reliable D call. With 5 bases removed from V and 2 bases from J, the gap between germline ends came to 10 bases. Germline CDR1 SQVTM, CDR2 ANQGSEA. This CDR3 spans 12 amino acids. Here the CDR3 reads CSVLIGPYEQYF. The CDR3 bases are TGCAGCGTTCTGATAGGTCCCTACGAGCAGTACTTC.

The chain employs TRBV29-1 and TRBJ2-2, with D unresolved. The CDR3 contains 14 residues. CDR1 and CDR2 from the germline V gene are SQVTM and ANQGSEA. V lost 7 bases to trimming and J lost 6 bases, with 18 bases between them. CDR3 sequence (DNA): TGCAGCGCCGGCCCGAGTGGGGTCTCCGGGGAGCTGTTTTTT. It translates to CSAGPSGVSGELFF.